These 20 T cell receptor beta chains share one sample of origin, sequenced in a study of blood T cells in healthy people across ages. Using a J-beta primer mix together with a sample-barcoded 5' primer, a second PCR was run for roughly 6 to 12 cycles. TCRdb analysed the 5' RACE reads with MiXCR anew, one entry per CDR3 protein. The sample contains around 1.1 million distinct CDR3 sequences, more than 30% of which appear only once. The material sequenced was blood. These receptor sequences come from a man aged 18 to 30 in good health.

The chain carries TRBV2 and TRBJ2-3, with D possibly matching TRBD1 (6 bases). CDR1 is SNHLY and CDR2 is FYNNEI in the germline V gene. The CDR3 contains 15 residues. Between the trimmed V and J ends, which lost 6 bases and 0 bases, there was a span of 13 bases. The CDR3 is CASSVRTVSTDTQYF. In nucleotides, the CDR3 is TGTGCCAGCAGCGTACGGACAGTTAGCACAGATACGCAGTATTTT.

The chain recombines TRBV7-9 with TRBJ2-4; D gene ambiguous. The CDR3 sequence is 13 residues long. The V and J ends lost 7 bases and 0 bases respectively, with 7 bases between them. Germline CDR1 SEHNR, CDR2 FQNEAQ (reference sequence). CDR3 residues: CASNELAKNIQYF. In nucleotides, the CDR3 is TGTGCCAGCAATGAGCTAGCCAAAAACATTCAGTACTTC.

This clonotype occurred a few times. The chain links TRBV20-1 to TRBJ1-1; D call uncertain. The V gene lost 6 bases and the J gene lost 6 bases, with 14 bases spanning the gap. CDR1 DFQATT and CDR2 SNEGSKA come from the germline V gene (reference sequence). The CDR3 runs to 12 residues. The CDR3 spells CSASPDGSEAFF. The CDR3 nucleotides are TGCAGTGCCTCCCCGGACGGCTCTGAAGCTTTCTTT.

This clonotype came up a few times. The V gene is TRBV10-3, the J gene TRBJ1-1; 8 nucleotides line up with TRBD1. The CDR3 runs to 15 residues. V was clipped by 7 bases and J by 5 bases; unmatched bases: 12. Germline assignment: CDR1 ENHRY and CDR2 SYGVKD. The CDR3 DNA reads as TGTGCCATCAAGTCTCTCCAGGGGGCAAGGACTGAAGCTTTCTTT. Its translation is CAIKSLQGARTEAFF.

A single count supports this clonotype. The chain has TRBV2 and TRBJ1-1; 8 nucleotides match TRBD1. Germline trimming cut 11 bases from V and 1 base from J; bases unmatched to any gene: 6. The CDR3 has 13 amino acids. Germline CDR1 reads SNHLY; CDR2 reads FYNNEI. The CDR3 nucleotides are TGTGCCCTGGACAGGGAGGGGAACACTGAAGCTTTCTTT. Its protein product is CALDREGNTEAFF. The full variable domain, rest sourced from reference TRBV2 and TRBJ1-1, is EPEVTQTPSHQVTQMGQEVILRCVPISNHLYFYWYRQILGQKVEFLVSFYNNEISEKSEIFDDQFSVERPDGSNFTLKIRSTKLEDSAMYFCALDREGNTEAFFGQGTRLTVV.

The V and J genes are TRBV14 and TRBJ2-7; 9 bases fit TRBD1. CDR3 length: 14 amino acids. V gave up 0 bases and J gave up 7 bases; unmatched junction bases: 4. CDR1 and CDR2 (germline): SGHDN, FVKESK. The DNA for the CDR3 is TGTGCCAGCAGCCAAGAGACAGGGGGAGATGAGCAGTACTTC. Amino acids: CASSQETGGDEQYF.

Written as DNA, the CDR3 is TGTGCCAGCAATACCGCTGGGGGCTATGGCTACACCTTC. Translated: CASNTAGGYGYTF. V is TRBV12-3 or TRBV12-4 and J is TRBJ1-2; D is perhaps TRBD1 (5 bases). The CDR3 has 13 amino acids. V was clipped by 7 bases and J by 4 bases, with 13 bases between them.

Points on this clonotype: The junction shows a germline mismatch at one end, possibly a read error. V usage is TRBV20-1 and J usage is TRBJ1-6, with 9 bases identical to TRBD1. Per germline, CDR1 DFQATT and CDR2 SNEGSKA (reference sequence). The CDR3 sequence is 19 residues long. Here the CDR3 reads CGARSDGQGLNSYNSPLHF. DNA for the CDR3: TGCGGTGCTAGATCCGATGGACAGGGGCTTAACTCCTATAATTCACCCCTCCACTTT.

The CDR3 here is CASSLTPTGYYGYTF. Written as DNA, the CDR3 is TGTGCCAGCAGCCTAACACCGACAGGGTACTATGGCTACACCTTC. The V and J genes are TRBV27 and TRBJ1-2, with 7 bases aligning to TRBD1. CDR1 and CDR2 (germline): MNHEY, SMNVEV (reference sequence). The CDR3 sequence is 15 residues long. J lost 3 bases, V lost 6 bases, and 10 bases had no gene match.

V is TRBV20-1 and J is TRBJ2-2, with D possibly being TRBD1 or TRBD2 (6 bases each). Looked up from germline, CDR1 is DFQATT and CDR2 is SNEGSKA (reference sequence). The CDR3 spans 14 residues. Trimming stripped 5 bases from V and 5 bases from J, with 15 bases between. In DNA, the CDR3 is TGCAGTGCTGACCGGGGGCGAAAGACCGGGGAGCTGTTTTTT. Residues: CSADRGRKTGELFF.

V and J are TRBV20-1 and TRBJ2-5; D not certain. CDR3 size: 11 residues. Germline V gives CDR1 DFQATT, CDR2 SNEGSKA (reference sequence). The chain's CDR3 is CSRPVDNEQYF. In DNA form, the CDR3 reads TGCTCCCGACCAGTCGACAATGAGCAGTACTTC.

This clonotype was seen a handful of times. The CDR3 DNA sequence: TGTGCCAGCAGTGGAGCGGGGGGGCCGTCAGATACGCAGTATTTT. Encoded protein: CASSGAGGPSDTQYF. The V and J genes are TRBV12-3 or TRBV12-4 and TRBJ2-3; 10 bases match TRBD2. The CDR3 has 15 amino acids. The trim removed 5 bases at V and 4 bases at J, leaving 6 bases unmatched.

V gene TRBV12-3 or TRBV12-4 combines with J gene TRBJ1-2; 11 bases are a match to TRBD1. Trimming took 6 bases from V and 5 from J; bases not matched to a gene: 8. The CDR3 is 15 amino acids. The CDR3 bases are TGTGCCAGCAGCCGAGGGACAGGGGGAGGGTATGGCTACACCTTC. It yields the protein CASSRGTGGGYGYTF.

This clonotype was counted between two and nine times. The genes are TRBV6-6 and TRBJ1-2, with 8 bases lining up with TRBD1. This CDR3 has 14 amino acids. The J segment lost 8 bases and the V segment lost 7 bases, leaving 12 bases of the junction unmatched. Germline CDR1 is MNHNY and CDR2 is SVGAGI (reference sequence). CDR3 region: CASTLGQGARGYTF. The CDR3 DNA reads as TGTGCCAGCACCCTCGGGCAGGGGGCACGCGGCTACACCTTC.

The V gene is TRBV20-1, the J gene TRBJ1-1; possibly TRBD1 for D (6 bases). Trimming shortened V by 2 bases and J by 5 bases, and 12 bases separated the two germline ends. CDR3 length: 13 residues. CDR1 DFQATT and CDR2 SNEGSKA come from the germline V gene (reference sequence). The CDR3 DNA is TGCAGTGCTAGATCCGGGACAACAACTGAAGCTTTCTTT. This encodes CSARSGTTTEAFF.

As regards this clonotype: Germline is not matched at one junction end, which may reflect a read error. The rearrangement joins TRBV4-3 to TRBJ2-1, with no clear D. The CDR3 extends over 15 amino acids. The V gene's germline CDR1 is LGHNA and CDR2 YSLEER. The chain's CDR3 is CAGSQDGSRYNEQFF. CDR3 nucleotide sequence: TGCGCCGGCAGCCAAGATGGGTCCCGATACAATGAGCAGTTCTTC.

The rearrangement joins TRBV4-2 to TRBJ2-1; perhaps TRBD2 as D (5 bases). Deletions cut 4 bases from V and 8 bases from J, with 12 bases between. Per the germline V gene, CDR1 is LGHNA and CDR2 is YNFKEQ. This CDR3 comprises 13 residues. The chain's CDR3 is CASSRAGEDEQFF. For the CDR3, the DNA is TGTGCCAGCAGCCGGGCGGGCGAGGATGAGCAGTTCTTC.

The table lists this clonotype with many counts. The J gene is TRBJ1-1, the V gene TRBV7-3, with D uncertain. The CDR3 is 13 amino acids. Germline CDR1 SGHTA, CDR2 FQGTGA. V dropped 5 bases and J dropped 0 bases, with 7 bases sitting between them. CDR3 amino acids: CASSDGLNTEAFF. The CDR3 DNA sequence: TGTGCCAGCAGCGATGGGTTGAACACTGAAGCTTTCTTT.

The chain uses TRBV9 and TRBJ2-5, with 9 bases identical to TRBD2. The CDR3 is 17 amino acids. The V segment lost 4 bases and the J segment 11 bases; nucleotides outside the gene matches: 21. CDR1 is SGDLS and CDR2 is YYNGEE in the germline V gene. CDR3 residues: CASSTTRAGGSCNEQYF. Here the CDR3 DNA reads TGTGCCAGCAGCACCACACGGGCGGGGGGGTCCTGCAATGAGCAGTACTTC. The whole variable domain, filled in from reference TRBV9 and TRBJ2-5, reads DSGVTQTPKHLITATGQRVTLRCSPRSGDLSVYWYQQSLDQGLQFLIQYYNGEERAKGNILERFSAQQFPDLHSELNLSSLELGDSALYFCASSTTRAGGSCNEQYFGPGTRLLVL.

V and J are TRBV4-2 and TRBJ1-1; 9 bases agree with TRBD1. The V segment lost 2 bases and the J segment 2 bases; nucleotides outside the gene matches: 6. Germline loops: CDR1 LGHNA, CDR2 YNFKEQ. There are 16 residues in the CDR3. CDR3 sequence: CASSQNPGQGNTEAFF. The DNA for the CDR3 is TGTGCCAGCAGCCAAAACCCGGGACAGGGCAACACTGAAGCTTTCTTT.